Shown below are 16 T cell receptor beta chains from a single sample sequenced in a study of T cells in women clearing cervical HPV infection. The data were produced by immunoSEQ multiplex PCR, yet TCRdb's version contains in-frame clones alone and is incomplete. Recorded for this sample: roughly 23,000 clones. Input material: blood buffy coat. The receptors derive from a woman aged 18-69 years with a cervical HPV16 infection that either progressed to CIN3+ or cleared (not recorded which).

In regard to this clone: The observed sequence ends 3 residues before the CDR3 terminus, with the missing tail filled in from the germline J gene. The gene calls are TRBV6-1 and TRBJ2-1; 7 bases agree with TRBD2. CDR3 length equals 15 residues. Germline V gives CDR1 MNHNS, CDR2 SASEGT. The ends lost 4 bases at V and 5 bases at J; junction bases unmatched: 8. The part of the CDR3 DNA that was read is TGTGCCAGCAGTGTCGGGGGAGGGCTTGACAATGAG. Protein: CASSVGGGLDNE. The full CDR3 sequence reads CASSVGGGLDNEQFF.

To note about this clone: The read terminates 3 residues before the CDR3 end, so the remaining end is supplied by the germline J gene. The chain employs TRBV5-1 and TRBJ2-7, with 8 bases matching TRBD2. The ends lost 2 bases at V and 2 bases at J; junction bases unmatched: 9. Germline-derived CDR1 and CDR2 are SGHRS and YFSETQ. There are 16 residues in the CDR3. Partial CDR3 DNA: TGCGCCAGCAGCTTCGCACCGGGACTAGAAGCCTACGAG. Translation: CASSFAPGLEAYE. The CDR3 as a whole reads CASSFAPGLEAYEQYF.

The CDR3 DNA, read in part, is TGTGCCAGCAGTGTAGACAGGAACTATGGC. It translates to CASSVDRNYG. The full CDR3 is CASSVDRNYGYTF. V and J are TRBV2 and TRBJ1-2; the D gene is possibly TRBD1 (6 bases). The CDR3 is cut off 3 residues early in the read; its end comes from the germline J gene. Germline V CDR1 and CDR2: SNHLY, FYNNEI. V dropped 4 bases and J dropped 2 bases, with 8 bases sitting between them. CDR3 length equals 13 residues.

Of note for this clone: Read data end 3 residues before the CDR3 end; the end is taken from the germline J gene. The chain combines TRBV5-4 with TRBJ1-4; 7 bases are a match to TRBD1. CDR1 is SGHNT, CDR2 YYREEE, per germline (reference sequence). The CDR3 consists of 16 residues. J lost 0 bases, V lost 0 bases, and 2 bases had no gene match. CDR3 amino acids: CASSLGQGTTNEKLFF. CDR3 DNA, as far as it was read: TGTGCCAGCAGCTTGGGACAGGGAACAACTAATGAAAAA.

About this clone: The read ends 3 residues early relative to the CDR3; the germline J gene fills the gap. The chain is built from TRBV19 and TRBJ1-2; D might be TRBD1 (6 bases). The CDR3 has 13 residues. Trimming shortened V by 4 bases and J by 2 bases, and 8 bases separated the two germline ends. From germline, CDR1 is LNHDA and CDR2 SQIVND (reference sequence). The CDR3 sequence is CASSTTGNYGYTF. Incomplete CDR3 DNA: TGTGCCAGTAGTACGACAGGAAACTATGGC.

Points on this clone: The CDR3 end is not reached by the read, which stops 3 residues before it; the germline J gene fills it in. This sequence joins TRBV20-1 and TRBJ2-5; 9 bases line up with TRBD2. Per germline, CDR1 DFQATT and CDR2 SNEGSKA (reference sequence). The CDR3 is made up of 13 amino acids. V lost 5 bases and J lost 4; bases outside the gene matches: 5. The part of the CDR3 DNA that was read is TGCAGTGCTTGGCTAGCGGGGACAGAGACC. This sequence encodes CSAWLAGTET. The CDR3 reads in full as CSAWLAGTETQYF.

As regards this clone: The missing CDR3 end, 3 residues past where the read stops, is filled in from the germline J gene. V usage is TRBV5-1 and J usage is TRBJ2-5; D not resolved. Germline V CDR1 and CDR2: SGHRS, YFSETQ. This CDR3 contains 14 residues. V was cut by 1 base and J by 2 bases, with 9 bases left in between. The CDR3 DNA, read in part, is TGCGCCAGCAGCTTGATTGCCAGACAAGAGACC. Encoded protein: CASSLIARQET. The whole CDR3 reads CASSLIARQETQYF.

About this clone: The sequence runs out 3 residues before the end of the CDR3; the remainder is reconstructed from the germline J gene. The V call is TRBV11-3, the J call TRBJ2-3, with D possibly being TRBD1 (6 bases). Trimming shortened V by 7 bases and J by 6 bases, and 14 bases separated the two germline ends. The CDR3 runs 13 residues. Germline assignment: CDR1 SGHNT and CDR2 YENEEA. The CDR3 region is CASNNNRADTQYF. Partial CDR3 DNA: TGTGCCAGCAACAACAACAGGGCGGATACG. The full variable domain, with the rest looked up from reference TRBV11-3 and TRBJ2-3, is EAGVVQSPRYKIIEKKQPVAFWCNPISGHNTLYWYLQNLGQGPELLIRYENEEAVDDSQLPKDRFSAERLKGVDSTLKIQPAELGDSAVYLCASNNNRADTQYFGPGTRLTVL.

With regard to this clone: The read terminates 3 residues before the CDR3 end, so the remaining end is supplied by the germline J gene. The rearrangement joins TRBV19 to TRBJ2-2, with D possibly matching TRBD2 (5 bases). Germline CDR1 is LNHDA and CDR2 is SQIVND (reference sequence). The V gene lost 6 bases and the J gene lost 4 bases, with 12 bases spanning the gap. The length of the CDR3 is 14 residues. Partial CDR3 DNA: TGTGCCAGTAGCCCTGGACTTCTCACCGGGGAG. Translation: CASSPGLLTGE. The full CDR3 is CASSPGLLTGELFF. The complete variable domain, with remaining parts taken from reference TRBV19 and TRBJ2-2, reads DGGITQSPKYLFRKEGQNVTLSCEQNLNHDAMYWYRQDPGQGLRLIYYSQIVNDFQKGDIAEGYSVSREKKESFPLTVTSAQKNPTAFYLCASSPGLLTGELFFGEGSRLTVL.

About this clone: The read terminates 3 residues before the CDR3 end, so the remaining end is supplied by the germline J gene. This chain uses TRBV10-1 with TRBJ2-2, with a possible D match to TRBD2 (5 bases). V shed 0 bases and J shed 3 bases, with 11 bases lying between them. Germline V CDR1 and CDR2: WNHNN, SYGVQD (reference sequence). The CDR3 is 16 residues long. The DNA read from the CDR3 is TGCGCCAGCAGTGAGTCGGCTAGCTCGTACACCGGGGAG. It codes for CASSESASSYTGE. The entire CDR3 protein reads CASSESASSYTGELFF.

CDR3 amino acids: CASSLGLANEQYF. The CDR3 DNA, read in part, is TGCGCCAGCAGCTTGGGACTAGCCAACGAG. J is TRBJ2-7 and V is TRBV5-1, with 7 nucleotides matching TRBD2. The read comes to an end 3 residues before the CDR3 does, leaving the germline J gene to fill in the end. Germline CDR1 SGHRS, CDR2 YFSETQ. Trimming removed 0 bases from V and 5 bases from J; junction bases left unmatched: 2. This CDR3 has 13 amino acids.

CDR3 sequence reads: CSAGRNYEKLFF. CDR3 DNA (partial): TGCAGTGCGGGCAGAAATTATGAAAAG. This chain links TRBV20-1 with TRBJ2-2, with unresolved D. The read gets to within 3 residues of the CDR3 end, and the germline J gene fills in the rest. Germline V gene sequence: CDR1 DFQATT, CDR2 SNEGSKA (reference sequence). This CDR3 is built from 12 residues.

The CDR3 protein is CSPYAGGETQYF. The CDR3 bases that were read are TGCAGTCCATATGCAGGGGGGGAGACC. This chain uses TRBV20-1 with TRBJ2-5; tentatively, D is TRBD1 (7 bases). The DNA ends 3 residues before the CDR3 does, and the rest of the CDR3 is filled in from the germline J gene. CDR3 size: 12 residues. V lost 8 bases to trimming and J lost 5 bases, with 15 bases between them. The germline V gene has CDR1 DFQATT and CDR2 SNEGSKA (reference sequence).

A remark on this clone: The CDR3 extends 3 residues past the end of the read, so its final part is completed from the germline J gene. This chain uses TRBV5-1 with TRBJ2-6; D possibly corresponds to TRBD1 (5 bases). CDR3 length equals 15 residues. Germline V gene data show CDR1 as SGHRS and CDR2 as YFSETQ. The V end was cut by 2 bases, the J end by 2 bases, with 8 bases between. CDR3 protein: CASSFTRAGANVLTF. CDR3 DNA (partial): TGCGCCAGCAGCTTCACCAGGGCTGGGGCCAACGTC.

The CDR3 DNA, read in part, is TGTGCCAGCAGCCCAAACTACGAG. Translation: CASSPNYE. The CDR3 in its entirety is CASSPNYEQYF. This chain connects TRBV7-8 to TRBJ2-7; D gene unclear. Read data end 3 residues before the CDR3 end; the end is taken from the germline J gene. This CDR3 comprises 11 residues. V lost 5 bases to trimming and J lost 3 bases, with 5 bases between them. Looked up from germline, CDR1 is SGHVS and CDR2 is FQNEAQ.

Concerning this clone: The read halts 3 residues ahead of the CDR3 end, with the missing end drawn from the germline J gene. The chain employs TRBV19 and TRBJ1-2; 8 nucleotides match TRBD1. CDR3 length equals 18 residues. Germline assignment: CDR1 LNHDA and CDR2 SQIVND (reference sequence). The DNA read from the CDR3 is TGTGCCAGTAGTATAGATCGGGCCGGGACAGGCCGAGGAGAGGGC. Encoded protein: CASSIDRAGTGRGEG. The complete CDR3 sequence is CASSIDRAGTGRGEGYTF.